Detailed here is one T cell receptor (beta chain). The data stem from a study of blood T cell repertoires in COVID-19. As for the study in general: Sites in the United States, Italy and Spain provided acute and convalescent COVID-19 samples. PBMCs, B-cell-depleted T cells, or T cells provided the cDNA or gDNA that made up the material.

CDR3 length: 13 residues. V was cut by 2 bases and J by 0 bases, with 4 bases left in between. In the source study's methods: Using reference gene primer amplification, nucleated cell counts were estimated. The method was immunoSEQ multiplex PCR; TCRdb's version includes in-frame clones alone and lacks a portion of them. V and J calls and clone size are given by that table; D and trimming were obtained from the DNA. This sample has roughly 53,000 clones, with 77% found just once. The sample taken for sequencing was peripheral blood. The receptor was derived from a man aged 65 to 79 with active or convalescent COVID-19. The rearrangement uses TRBV12-3 or TRBV12-4 and TRBJ1-2, with D unclear. The CDR3 loop is CASSLRANYGYTF. The CDR3 DNA sequence: TGTGCCAGCAGTTTACGGGCTAACTATGGCTACACCTTC.